This T cell receptor (beta chain) emerged from a study of human T cells and chemical hapten exposure (dated by TCRdb to about 2021). Some background on the complete study: For sensitization, 2% DPC in acetone was applied to a roughly 2 cm by roughly 2 cm area of upper inner arm skin. Throughout the approximately 25-week study period, patients were also given weekly therapeutic DPC doses on the scalp. Patch testing was done on the upper back using Finn chambers containing 0.01% DPC, and results were scored after 6 days according to International Contact Dermatitis Research Group standards. Most of the patients in the cohort were female, and the cohort covered alopecia areata with under or over 50% scalp involvement, alopecia totalis and alopecia universalis. Libraries were pooled for sequencing, and variation in per-sample TCR yields was attributed mainly to small differences in library volumes within the pool. In alopecia patients, the study followed how the peripheral blood TCR repertoire changed in vivo over primary and secondary sensitization to diphenylcyclopropenone (DPC), a hapten. Patient blood was sampled pre-sensitization (week 0) and at 2, 6 and about 24 weeks after DPC sensitization. Blood for TCR sequencing was provided by twenty-nine alopecia patients at one to four time points (pre-sensitization, 2, 6 and 24 weeks). Study-level results and caveats: Repeated subsampling changed both the strength of the expansion versus patch-test correlation and the threshold at which that correlation became significant. The number of TCRs above 1 in 1000 frequency did not change with DPC sensitization; there was no evidence of global repertoire structure alterations. Significantly more large CDR3 similarity clusters were formed by expanded TCRs than by pre-sensitization or healthy control sets, consistent with antigen-driven responses. Because every patient had alopecia, a presumed autoimmune disease, the patients' immune response might differ from that of healthy individuals. Patch test score correlated positively with the number of PT1 expanded TCRs, reaching significance at thresholds 8, 16 and 32 but not at 4.

The intended sense of this specimen's time point label: patch test 3, about 24 weeks after DPC sensitization. The sample's treatment or condition label, in plain terms: therapeutic diphenylcyclopropenone sensitization with weekly scalp DPC. At every patch-test visit, the blood draw took place before the patch test was put on. Patients were eligible if aged 18 to 70, diagnosed with alopecia and judged suitable for DPC therapy, and pregnant patients were excluded. Total RNA was extracted from unfractionated whole blood that had been collected in Tempus Blood RNA tubes. The protocol used for the library was RACE. The reads were generated on a NextSeq 500. Library preparation attached unique molecular identifiers to individual cDNA molecules for quantitative, reproducible TCR counting. From each blood RNA sample, both TCR alpha and TCR beta chains were sequenced. From the authors' description of their analysis: Samples had a median of roughly 87,000 TCRs, with a range from roughly 23,224 to 700,000. The Decombinator software suite was used to annotate V, J and CDR3 in the TCR reads. For PS versus PT1 abundance plots, all samples were subsampled to the same number of TCRs (28,000). Expanded TCRs were defined as absent before sensitization and observed at least eight times at the 2-week time point. The public reads were run again by TCRdb, first through fastp at Q25 and then through MiXCR, and only productive beta chains were kept. When rows share a CDR3 protein, they turn into one entry using the most common DNA and genes. These V and J calls derive from TCRdb rather than the authors' analysis. The sample table holds about 82,000 distinct CDR3 sequences, of which approximately 13% were seen once. Roughly 5.7% of the sample is taken by the ten largest.

Counted from cysteine to phenylalanine, this CDR3 has 15 amino acids. Left in the record is the CDR3 DNA by itself, 45 bases read in frame from the first base. The germline V gene supplies CDR1 ENHRY and CDR2 SYGVKD. The germline V and J ends show losses of 5 bases and 0 bases respectively, and no gene match explains 2 bases of the junction. This clonotype was seen a few times. Its antigen is not yet known. Base qualities are missing; no much larger clone stands one base away. This clonotype originated in a woman aged 45-65 years with alopecia areata. Some clones in this sample may be carry-over from other donors' samples. The sample consisted of whole blood, taken in connection with sensitization to the hapten diphenylcyclopropenone (DPC). This receptor chain uses TRBV10-3 and TRBJ2-5; the central 11 bases match TRBD2. The nucleotides read TGTGCCATCAGTTCTAGCGGGAGGCACCAAGAGACCCAGTACTTC. This gives the protein CAISSSGRHQETQYF.